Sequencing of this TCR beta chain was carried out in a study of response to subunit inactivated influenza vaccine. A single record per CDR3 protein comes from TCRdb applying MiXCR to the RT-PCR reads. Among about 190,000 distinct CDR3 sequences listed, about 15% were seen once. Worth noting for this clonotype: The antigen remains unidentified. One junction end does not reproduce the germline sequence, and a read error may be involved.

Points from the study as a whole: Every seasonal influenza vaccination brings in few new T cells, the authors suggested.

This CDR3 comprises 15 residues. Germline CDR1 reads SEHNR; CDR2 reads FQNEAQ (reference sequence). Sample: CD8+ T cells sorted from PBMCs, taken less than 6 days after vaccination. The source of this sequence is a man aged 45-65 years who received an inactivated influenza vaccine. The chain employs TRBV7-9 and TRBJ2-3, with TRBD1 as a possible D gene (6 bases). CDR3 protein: CASSYRTALTDTRYF. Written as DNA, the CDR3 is TGTGCCAGCAGCTACAGGACAGCACTCACAGATACGCGGTATTTT. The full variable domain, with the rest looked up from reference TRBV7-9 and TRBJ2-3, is DTGVSQNPRHKITKRGQNVTFRCDPISEHNRLYWYRQTLGQGPEFLTYFQNEAQLEKSRLLSDRFSAERPKGSFSTLEIQRTEQGDSAMYLCASSYRTALTDTRYFGPGTRLTVL.